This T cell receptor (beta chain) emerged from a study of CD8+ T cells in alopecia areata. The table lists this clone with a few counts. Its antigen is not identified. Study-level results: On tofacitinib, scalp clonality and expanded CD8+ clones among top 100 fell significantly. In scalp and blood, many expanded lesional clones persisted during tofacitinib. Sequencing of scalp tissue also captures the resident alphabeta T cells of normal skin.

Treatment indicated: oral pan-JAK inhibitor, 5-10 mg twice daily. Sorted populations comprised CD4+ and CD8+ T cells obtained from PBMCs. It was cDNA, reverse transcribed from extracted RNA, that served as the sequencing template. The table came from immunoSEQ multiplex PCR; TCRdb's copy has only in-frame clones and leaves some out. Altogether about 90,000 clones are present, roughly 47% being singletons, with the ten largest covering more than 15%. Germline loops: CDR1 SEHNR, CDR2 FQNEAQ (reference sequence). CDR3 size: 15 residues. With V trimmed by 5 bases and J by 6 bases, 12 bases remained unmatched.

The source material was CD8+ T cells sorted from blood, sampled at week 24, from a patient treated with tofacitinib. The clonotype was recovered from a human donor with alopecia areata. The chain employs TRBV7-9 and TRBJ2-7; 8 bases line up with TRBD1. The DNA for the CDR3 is TGTGCCAGCAGCCCAAGCGACAGGGGTTGGGCCGAGCAGTACTTC. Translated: CASSPSDRGWAEQYF. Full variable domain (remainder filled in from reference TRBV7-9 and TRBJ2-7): DTGVSQNPRHKITKRGQNVTFRCDPISEHNRLYWYRQTLGQGPEFLTYFQNEAQLEKSRLLSDRFSAERPKGSFSTLEIQRTEQGDSAMYLCASSPSDRGWAEQYFGPGTRLTVT.